These 16 T cell receptor beta chains came from one sample sequenced in a study of T-cell reconstitution after alpha-beta-depleted transplantation in children. Preparation of the TCRbeta library involved a method that used unique molecular identifiers. TCRdb called the PCR reads again in MiXCR, with one record for every CDR3 protein. The table has 700,000 to 950,000 distinct CDR3 sequences, approximately 15% seen once. The starting material was PBMCs, mostly from graft donor cells, obtained 360 days after TCRalphabeta/CD19-depleted stem cell transplant. All receptors come from a male patient between 10 and 17 years old who had a stem cell transplant for acute lymphoblastic leukemia, so the T cells may come from the graft donor.

The V call is TRBV20-1, the J call TRBJ2-7; tentative D call: TRBD1 (6 bases). The CDR3 totals 16 residues. Germline CDR1 is DFQATT and CDR2 is SNEGSKA (reference sequence). The germline V and J ends were trimmed by 0 bases and 4 bases, with 19 bases remaining between them. In DNA, the CDR3 is TGCAGTGCTAGAGATAGACAGGACACGACCACTTACGAGCAGTACTTC. Translation: CSARDRQDTTTYEQYF.

J is TRBJ2-1 and V is TRBV20-1; 7 nucleotides align to TRBD1. This CDR3 comprises 16 residues. Looked up from germline, CDR1 is DFQATT and CDR2 is SNEGSKA (reference sequence). With 5 bases clipped from V and 7 bases from J, the junction kept 17 bases outside the gene matches. Here the CDR3 DNA reads TGCAGTGCTTCACGACAGGGTTATTCGGTAAATAATGAGCAGTTCTTC. It yields the protein CSASRQGYSVNNEQFF.

The chain carries TRBV9 and TRBJ2-2, with TRBD1 identical over 7 bases. Germline V lookup: CDR1 SGDLS, CDR2 YYNGEE. V lost 3 bases, J lost 6 bases, and 11 bases stayed unmatched. This CDR3 spans 16 amino acids. The CDR3 here is CASSATETGYPGELFF. The CDR3 DNA reads as TGTGCCAGCAGCGCTACTGAGACAGGGTATCCCGGGGAGCTGTTTTTT.

A few counts support this clonotype. The chain recombines TRBV7-8 with TRBJ1-4, with TRBD1 matching 8 bases. The V segment lost 1 base and the J segment 8 bases; nucleotides outside the gene matches: 9. The CDR3 has 16 residues. From germline, CDR1 is SGHVS and CDR2 FQNEAQ. The CDR3 nucleotides read TGTGCCAGCAGCTTAGGCCGACAGGGGCAGAAGGAAAAACTGTTTTTT. Residues: CASSLGRQGQKEKLFF.

This clonotype was observed a few times. The chain combines TRBV29-1 with TRBJ2-7, with D perhaps matching TRBD1 or TRBD2 (5 bases each). The CDR3 contains 15 residues. The germline V and J ends were trimmed by 4 bases and 5 bases, with 21 bases remaining between them. Germline V lookup: CDR1 SQVTM, CDR2 ANQGSEA. CDR3 coding DNA: TGCAGCGTTGGAGCTAGAAGGGGCCTCGGGAACGAGCAGTACTTC. Translated, it gives CSVGARRGLGNEQYF.

The chain uses TRBV11-2 and TRBJ2-7, with D maybe TRBD2 (6 bases). CDR3 length: 15 residues. The germline V and J ends were trimmed by 0 bases and 3 bases, with 12 bases remaining between them. Germline values: CDR1 SGHAT, CDR2 FQNNGV. DNA for the CDR3: TGTGCCAGCAGCTTAGAGGTAGGGACTCGCTACGAGCAGTACTTC. Amino acids: CASSLEVGTRYEQYF.

The chain employs TRBV29-1 and TRBJ2-2, with 7 bases identical to TRBD2. The CDR3 sequence is 16 residues long. Germline CDR1 SQVTM, CDR2 ANQGSEA. CDR3 nucleotide sequence: TGCGCAGCCCAAGGGTTGCTGGGGAGGGACACCGGGGAGCTGTTTTTT. It yields the protein CAAQGLLGRDTGELFF.

The table lists this clonotype with a few counts. The chain employs TRBV20-1 and TRBJ2-3, with D tentatively TRBD2 (6 bases). The V gene lost 6 bases and the J gene lost 10 bases, with 17 bases spanning the gap. The CDR3 runs to 12 residues. The germline V gene has CDR1 DFQATT and CDR2 SNEGSKA (reference sequence). The CDR3 DNA sequence: TGCAGTGCAAGCCCTACCGGGGAGGCGCAGTATTTT. Translated: CSASPTGEAQYF.

This clonotype was observed a few times. The chain recombines TRBV5-1 with TRBJ2-1; 11 nucleotides match TRBD2. Germline V gives CDR1 SGHRS, CDR2 YFSETQ. The CDR3 runs 15 residues. V shed 2 bases, J shed 12 bases, and the junction held 10 bases outside the gene matches. The CDR3 loop reads CASSFGTSGGVVQFF. The CDR3 bases are TGCGCCAGCAGCTTTGGGACTAGCGGTGGAGTGGTGCAGTTCTTC.

This rearrangement joins TRBV6-5 to TRBJ2-1; 12 bases are a match to TRBD1. Germline lookup yields CDR1 MNHEY and CDR2 SVGAGI. CDR3 length: 16 residues. Trimming cost V 4 bases and J 9 bases; bases outside gene matches: 10. The CDR3 nucleotides read TGTGCCAGCAGTTCCGGGACAGGGGGCGAGTTGAGTGAGCAGTTCTTC. This translates into CASSSGTGGELSEQFF.

This clonotype was recorded only once. The chain carries TRBV7-6 and TRBJ2-3; D gene uncertain. CDR1 is SGHVS and CDR2 is FNYEAQ in the germline V gene. Trimming stripped 1 base from V and 2 bases from J, with 10 bases between. The CDR3 totals 15 residues. CDR3 DNA sequence: TGTGCCAGCAGCTTAGGCTGGAATATCACAGATACGCAGTATTTT. Translation gives CASSLGWNITDTQYF. The full variable domain, completed using reference TRBV7-6 and TRBJ2-3, is GAGVSQSPRYKVTKRGQDVALRCDPISGHVSLYWYRQALGQGPEFLTYFNYEAQQDKSGLPNDRFSAERPEGSISTLTIQRTEQRDSAMYRCASSLGWNITDTQYFGPGTRLTVL.

The chain joins TRBV29-1 to TRBJ2-7, with 8 bases lining up with TRBD1. The CDR3 covers 13 residues. With V trimmed by 7 bases and J by 2 bases, 7 bases remained unmatched. The germline V gene has CDR1 SQVTM and CDR2 ANQGSEA. The DNA of the CDR3 is TGCAGCGGCTCCAGGGGGCCTGCCTACGAGCAGTACTTC. Its protein product is CSGSRGPAYEQYF.

The rearrangement uses TRBV15 and TRBJ2-5; 7 bases map to TRBD1. This CDR3 has 16 residues. The trim removed 0 bases at V and 5 bases at J, leaving 9 bases unmatched. Germline CDR1 LNHNV, CDR2 YYDKDF (reference sequence). The CDR3 region has the DNA TGTGCCACCAGCAGAGATGCTCCAGGGGGTCGGGAGACCCAGTACTTC. Its translation is CATSRDAPGGRETQYF.

The chain is built from TRBV7-2 and TRBJ2-7, with TRBD2 matching 8 bases. The CDR3 has 16 residues. CDR1 is SGHTA and CDR2 is FQGNSA in the germline V gene. V gave up 1 base and J gave up 8 bases; unmatched junction bases: 13. CDR3: CASSLVQGLGHPQQYF. The CDR3 DNA reads as TGTGCCAGCAGCTTAGTTCAGGGACTAGGACATCCTCAGCAGTACTTC.

The rearrangement joins TRBV13 to TRBJ2-2; tentative D call: TRBD2 (5 bases). The CDR3 loop spans 17 amino acids. V lost 1 base to trimming and J lost 0 bases, with 12 bases between them. Per the germline V gene, CDR1 is PRHDT and CDR2 is FYEKMQ (reference sequence). The CDR3 loop is CASSLVYARANTGELFF. CDR3 in DNA: TGTGCCAGCAGCTTAGTTTATGCGCGGGCGAACACCGGGGAGCTGTTTTTT.

This clonotype was observed many times. The chain is built from TRBV4-1 and TRBJ2-1, with 10 bases aligning to TRBD2. Losses at the gene ends were 5 bases for V and 15 bases for J; bases not matched to a gene: 13. This CDR3 comprises 14 residues. CDR1 MGHRA and CDR2 YSYEKL come from the germline V gene. Here the CDR3 DNA reads TGCGCCAGCAGCGCAGGTCTAGCGGGAGAAACTCCGTTCTTC. Its translation: CASSAGLAGETPFF.